This paragraph reports one T cell receptor (beta chain). The missing CDR3 end, 3 residues past where the read stops, is filled in from the germline J gene. The sample belongs to a study of T cells in women clearing cervical HPV infection. TCRdb's copy holds only in-frame clones and misses some; the assay was immunoSEQ multiplex PCR. Its clone listing holds about 36,000 clones. The CDR3 consists of 15 residues. With V trimmed by 6 bases and J by 2 bases, 7 bases remained unmatched. Germline V lookup: CDR1 MNHEY, CDR2 SVGEGT. The sequence was collected from a woman aged 18-70 years with a cervical HPV16 infection that either progressed to CIN3+ or cleared (not recorded which). The sequenced sample consisted of blood buffy coat. V and J are TRBV6-2 or TRBV6-3 and TRBJ1-5, with TRBD1 matching over 7 bases. CDR3 protein: CASRFDREGNQPQHF. The part of the CDR3 DNA that was read is TGTGCCAGCAGATTTGACAGGGAGGGCAATCAGCCC.